This is a list of T cell receptor beta chains from one sample in a study of graft-versus-host responses after intestinal transplantation. The method was immunoSEQ multiplex PCR; TCRdb's version includes in-frame clones alone and lacks a portion of them. This sample yields about 130,000 clones, of which more than 90% are seen a single time; over 0.15% belongs to the top ten. Their antigens are not known. Here the sequenced sample was unstimulated CD4+ T cells sorted from spleen or lymph node cells, taken before intestinal transplant. The receptors were gathered from a human donor who received an intestinal transplant. Each CDR3 is given with its conserved first and last residue. A D gene is named only where the DNA matches it firmly. Expanded clones get a size class; other rows say once, few or many, or leave the size out.

cdr3_nt cdr3_aa clone_size j_call d_call v_call
TGTGCCACCCGAGGGACAGGGGGCTATGAAAAACTGTTTTTT CATRGTGGYEKLFF - TRBJ1-4 TRBD1 TRBV2
TGTGCCAGCAGCGTAGCGGGGACAGGGGGGATTTACAATGAGCAGTTCTTC CASSVAGTGGIYNEQFF - TRBJ2-1 TRBD1 TRBV9
TGTGCCAGCAGTTTCCTAAATCAGCCCCAGCATTTT CASSFLNQPQHF - TRBJ1-5 - TRBV27
TGTGCCAGCGGGCCGGGACAGGGGATTGAAAAACTGTTTTTT CASGPGQGIEKLFF - TRBJ1-4 TRBD1 TRBV27
TGCGCCAGCAGCTTAGGGGGCGCTTTTAGTGGCTACACCTTC CASSLGGAFSGYTF once TRBJ1-2 TRBD1 TRBV5-1
TGTGCCAGCAAGCTTCAATCTAGCACAGATACGCAGTATTTT CASKLQSSTDTQYF - TRBJ2-3 - TRBV19
TGTGCCAGCAGCGCCGTGGCTAACCGTGGTTGGGCTTTCTTT CASSAVANRGWAFF - TRBJ1-1 - TRBV6-1
TGTGCCAGCTCACCGGAGCGGGGGCCCTATGGCTACACCTTC CASSPERGPYGYTF - TRBJ1-2 - TRBV18
TGTGCCAGCGGCGATAGCGGGGGGGCTTCAGATACGCAGTATTTT CASGDSGGASDTQYF - TRBJ2-3 TRBD2 TRBV6-5
TGTGCCAGCAGTGTACAACCGACAGGGGGCACTGAAGCTTTCTTT CASSVQPTGGTEAFF - TRBJ1-1 TRBD1 TRBV2
TGCAGTGCTAGAGGCGATACGCAGTATTTT CSARGDTQYF - TRBJ2-3 - TRBV20-1
TGTGCCAGTAGCGTGGGGGGAGGCGAGACCCAGTACTTC CASSVGGGETQYF - TRBJ2-5 - TRBV19
TGTGCCAGCTCATCACTAGCGGGGACGGGGGAGCAGTACTTC CASSSLAGTGEQYF - TRBJ2-7 TRBD2 TRBV6-8
TGTGCCAGCAGAACATGGCTGAACACTGAAGCTTTCTTT CASRTWLNTEAFF - TRBJ1-1 - TRBV5-4
TGTGCCAGTAGTATAGGGGGGGGCGGAAGCATCTACGAGCAGTACTTC CASSIGGGGSIYEQYF - TRBJ2-7 - TRBV19
TGTGCCAGCAGCGTAGGAACGGGGTGGGCTGTGGATACGCAGTATTTT CASSVGTGWAVDTQYF - TRBJ2-3 - TRBV9
TGTGCCAGCAGCCAAGAGAGAGGACTAGGTCCCGAGCAGTACTTC CASSQERGLGPEQYF - TRBJ2-7 TRBD2 TRBV4-2
TGTGCCAGTAGTATAGGTCAAGCGGGGACTGGGGAGACCCAGTACTTC CASSIGQAGTGETQYF - TRBJ2-5 TRBD2 TRBV19
TGTGCCAGCAGGACTGGACAGTTAAATGAAAAACTGTTTTTT CASRTGQLNEKLFF - TRBJ1-4 - TRBV7-2
TGTGCCAGCTCACCCTCCTCGGACAGGGGGCCGGACGAGCAGTACTTC CASSPSSDRGPDEQYF - TRBJ2-7 TRBD1 TRBV18
TGTGCCAGCAGCCCAGACGGGAATGAGCAGTTCTTC CASSPDGNEQFF - TRBJ2-1 - TRBV7-7
TGTGCCAGCAGCTTAGGGTGGATATCCTACGAGCAGTACTTC CASSLGWISYEQYF - TRBJ2-7 - TRBV7-2
TGTGCCAGCAGTAGGGGACTTGGCTCCTACGAGCAGTACTTC CASSRGLGSYEQYF - TRBJ2-7 - TRBV6-5
TGTGCCAGTAGACCTTCTAGCGGGGGAGACAATGAGCAGTTCTTC CASRPSSGGDNEQFF - TRBJ2-1 TRBD2 TRBV7-3
TGTGCCAGCAGGGGGCGGACGAGTGAAAAACTGTTTTTT CASRGRTSEKLFF - TRBJ1-4 TRBD1 TRBV19
TGTGCCAGCAGCTTAGCGACTATCGGGGAGCTGTTTTTT CASSLATIGELFF - TRBJ2-2 - TRBV7-9
TGTGCCAGCAGCTTGGATCCGGGGCCCTCCTACGAGCAGTACTTC CASSLDPGPSYEQYF - TRBJ2-7 - TRBV5-4
TGTGCCAGCAGCCGACAGGGCTCTGGGGCCAACGTCCTGACTTTC CASSRQGSGANVLTF - TRBJ2-6 TRBD1 TRBV11-3
TGTGCCAGCAGCTCGGGACGGTTTAATTCACCCCTCCACTTT CASSSGRFNSPLHF few TRBJ1-6 - TRBV5-4
TGCGCCAGCAGCTTGGGGGGCCTGAGCAATCAGCCCCAGCATTTT CASSLGGLSNQPQHF - TRBJ1-5 - TRBV5-1
TGTGCCAGCAGCCAATCGGGGATTGTAGCCAAAAACATTCAGTACTTC CASSQSGIVAKNIQYF - TRBJ2-4 - TRBV16
TGTGCCAGCAGCCCCGGGACAGCCATCACAGATACGCAGTATTTT CASSPGTAITDTQYF - TRBJ2-3 TRBD1 TRBV7-7
TGTGCCAGCAGCCCGGACTGGAACAATGAGCAGTTCTTC CASSPDWNNEQFF - TRBJ2-1 - TRBV9
TGTGCCATCAGTGAGACCCAGAGTTCTGGAAACACCATATATTTT CAISETQSSGNTIYF - TRBJ1-3 - TRBV10-3
TGTGCCAGCATCCGGGGGGGGAATCAAGAGACCCAGTACTTC CASIRGGNQETQYF - TRBJ2-5 TRBD2 TRBV6-1
TGTGCCAGCAGTGCCGACAGACTACCTAATTCACCCCTCCACTTT CASSADRLPNSPLHF - TRBJ1-6 - TRBV2
TGTGCCAGCAGCCCCACCGGGACAGGTCTTGAAAAACTGTTTTTT CASSPTGTGLEKLFF - TRBJ1-4 TRBD1 TRBV6-5
TGCGCCAGCACCCCGGGACTAGCGGTTGAGACCCAGTACTTC CASTPGLAVETQYF - TRBJ2-5 TRBD2 TRBV5-1
TGTGCCAGCAGTTGGGGGACGGGGAGCGTAGCTTTCTTT CASSWGTGSVAFF - TRBJ1-1 - TRBV27
TGCGCCAGCAGCAAGGGACAAATGAACACTGAAGCTTTCTTT CASSKGQMNTEAFF - TRBJ1-1 - TRBV5-1
TGTGCCAGCTCACCCACGGGGCAGGGAGAAGGCTACACCTTC CASSPTGQGEGYTF - TRBJ1-2 - TRBV18
TGTGCCAGCAGCCACCATACGGGGCGGGGGCAAGAGACCCAGTACTTC CASSHHTGRGQETQYF - TRBJ2-5 TRBD2 TRBV11-2
TGTGCCAGCAGCACCTCTGTGGGCGGGGAGCTGTTTTTT CASSTSVGGELFF - TRBJ2-2 - TRBV11-2
TGCGCCAGCAGTGAGGGGGATCCGGGCCGCCCTGACGGCTACACCTTC CASSEGDPGRPDGYTF - TRBJ1-2 - TRBV10-1
TGCAGTGCTAGAGATGGGCGAGAGCAGTTCTTC CSARDGREQFF - TRBJ2-1 - TRBV20-1
TGTGCCAGCAGTTTCCAACAGACAGGGCGGTGGGGCTACACCTTC CASSFQQTGRWGYTF once TRBJ1-2 TRBD1 TRBV6-6
TGTGCCAGCAGTTTGGGACAGGATAATTCACCCCTCCACTTT CASSLGQDNSPLHF - TRBJ1-6 TRBD1 TRBV2